This TCR beta chain was captured in a study of regulatory dendritic cells for organ transplantation. TCRdb's table, derived via immunoSEQ multiplex PCR, lists solely in-frame clones and lacks some. In the table there are nearly 30,000 clones, roughly 79% of which are singletons. Material: memory CD4+ T cells from blood. This sample's subset: CD45RO+ memory T cells. The origin of this receptor is a human donor in good health.

The CDR3 spells CASTLKRGRVDTQYF. CDR3 coding DNA: TGTGCCAGCACCCTCAAGCGGGGGAGGGTAGATACGCAGTATTTT. The chain joins TRBV6-1 to TRBJ2-3, with 8 bases fitting TRBD2. The CDR3 runs to 15 residues. From germline, CDR1 is MNHNS and CDR2 SASEGT. V lost 7 bases to trimming and J lost 5 bases; unmatched junction nucleotides: 11.